This T cell receptor (beta chain) was documented in a study of beta chain features in type 1 diabetes. Whole-study results and caveats: At VDJ recombination sites, type 1 diabetes patients had fewer insertions and more deleted nucleotides. Moderate yet significant TCRB CDR3 shortening was seen in Type 1 diabetes patients in all four CD4+ subsets. PCR could preferentially amplify shorter templates, alike in patients and controls. Resolution of whether HLA type affects TCRB rearrangement was not achieved here.

This clone was seen a few times. Its antigen is undetermined. Other DNA sequences in this specimen translate into the identical CDR3. Investigators reverse transcribed all isolated RNA, so they sequenced expressed TCRB transcripts. Deep immunoSEQ sequencing covered naive, central memory and regulatory T cell samples. Assay: immunoSEQ multiplex PCR; the TCRdb copy retains only in-frame clones and omits some. The data hold about 700,000 clones, with 10% to 15% observed a single time. The sample taken for sequencing was naive CD4+ T cells from blood. This receptor was identified in a man aged 18 to 30 with type 1 diabetes.

The CDR3 bases are TGTGCCTGGACCGTAAACACTGAAGCTTTCTTT. This gives the protein CAWTVNTEAFF. The chain is built from TRBV30 and TRBJ1-1; D is unclear. Germline V gene lookup returns CDR1 GTSNPN and CDR2 SVGIG (reference sequence). The CDR3 spans 11 residues. With 4 bases removed from V and 2 bases from J, the gap between germline ends came to 5 bases. Supplemented by reference TRBV30 and TRBJ1-1, the full variable domain reads SQTIHQWPATLVQPVGSPLSLECTVEGTSNPNLYWYRQAAGRGLQLLFYSVGIGQISSEVPQNLSASRPQDRQFILSSKKLLLSDSGFYLCAWTVNTEAFFGQGTRLTVV.